The next 27 T cell receptor beta chains were all read from a single sample in a study of blood T cell repertoires in COVID-19 (dated by TCRdb to the early 2020s). To prepare the library, the immunoSEQ multiplex PCR assay was applied. This is the immuneACCESS table as TCRdb keeps it, with only in-frame sequences that have V and J called. A part of the clones is gone; compared with another copy, unresolved V genes explain less than half, and the rest is unexplained. Here the sample has a few hundred thousand clones; over 75% occur a single time. The ten biggest clones cover around 4.6% of the sample. The sequenced sample was PBMCs or T cells enriched from blood (not recorded which). The receptors originated from a man younger than 45 who had recovered from COVID-19.

The chain carries TRBV5-6 and TRBJ2-7; 12 bases map to TRBD2. The CDR3 has 14 residues. Germline trimming cut 1 base from V and 10 bases from J; bases unmatched to any gene: 6. Per the germline V gene, CDR1 is SGHDT and CDR2 is YYEEEE. CDR3 sequence: CASSLPGTSGSQYF. The DNA of the CDR3 is TGTGCCAGCAGCTTGCCCGGGACTAGCGGGTCTCAGTACTTC. Variable domain in full (rest from reference TRBV5-6 and TRBJ2-7): DAGVTQSPTHLIKTRGQQVTLRCSPKSGHDTVSWYQQALGQGPQFIFQYYEEEERQRGNFPDRFSGHQFPNYSSELNVNALLLGDSALYLCASSLPGTSGSQYFGPGTRLTVT.

Comment on this clone: The junction does not match germline at one end; this may be a read error. The J gene is TRBJ2-3, the V gene TRBV7-7, with D maybe TRBD1 (6 bases). This CDR3 has 15 residues. Germline V gene sequence: CDR1 SSHAT, CDR2 FNYEAQ (reference sequence). The CDR3 is CASSFGRGVPDTQYF. CDR3 DNA sequence: TGTGCTAGCAGCTTTGGCAGGGGAGTGCCAGATACGCAGTATTTT. The whole variable domain, remainder taken from reference TRBV7-7 and TRBJ2-3, is GAGVSQSPRYKVTKRGQDVTLRCDPISSHATLYWYQQALGQGPEFLTYFNYEAQPDKSGLPSDRFSAERPEGSISTLTIQRTEQRDSAMYRCASSFGRGVPDTQYFGPGTRLTVL.

This chain connects TRBV11-3 to TRBJ1-3; D is uncertain. The CDR3 loop spans 15 amino acids. V lost 0 bases and J 3 bases, leaving 9 bases between the germline ends. Germline CDR1 SGHNT, CDR2 YENEEA. DNA of the CDR3: TGTGCCAGCAGCTTAGAGAGTGGGCTTGGAAACACCATATATTTT. Residues: CASSLESGLGNTIYF.

In its sample, this clone was seen once. This chain uses TRBV29-1 with TRBJ2-3; 13 nucleotides match TRBD2. Unmatched junction bases numbered 6, after V lost 7 bases and J lost 2 bases. The CDR3 extends over 15 amino acids. Germline CDR1 reads SQVTM; CDR2 reads ANQGSEA. This chain's CDR3 is CSARGTSGTTDTQYF. CDR3 DNA sequence: TGCAGCGCCCGGGGGACTAGCGGGACCACAGATACGCAGTATTTT.

This clone was detected a few times. V is TRBV18 and J is TRBJ1-5; possibly TRBD1 for D (5 bases). This CDR3 is 14 amino acids long. Trimming left V 6 bases short and J 4 bases short, with 13 bases between. Germline V CDR1 and CDR2: KGHSH, LQKENI. The CDR3 bases are TGTGCCAGCTCTCGTTTGCAGGGTAATCAGCCCCAGCATTTT. Protein sequence: CASSRLQGNQPQHF. The whole variable domain, remainder taken from reference TRBV18 and TRBJ1-5, is NAGVMQNPRHLVRRRGQEARLRCSPMKGHSHVYWYRQLPEEGLKFMVYLQKENIIDESGMPKERFSAEFPKEGPSILRIQQVVRGDSAAYFCASSRLQGNQPQHFGDGTRLSIL.

V is TRBV28 and J is TRBJ1-1, with unresolved D. V was pared by 11 bases and J by 4 bases, with 14 bases between. The CDR3 spans 12 residues. Germline V gene data show CDR1 as MDHEN and CDR2 as SYDVKM. The CDR3: CAGSGKGTEAFF. The CDR3 coding sequence is TGTGCCGGGTCGGGGAAAGGCACTGAAGCTTTCTTT.

The rearrangement links TRBV20-1 to TRBJ1-2, with D perhaps matching TRBD1 (6 bases). V was cut by 5 bases and J by 6 bases, with 10 bases left in between. The CDR3 sequence is 11 residues long. The germline gives CDR1 DFQATT, CDR2 SNEGSKA (reference sequence). The CDR3 reads CSAQHRDGYTF. CDR3 sequence (DNA): TGCAGTGCTCAACACAGGGATGGCTACACCTTC.

V gene TRBV3-1 (or the pseudogene TRBV3-2) combines with J gene TRBJ1-1; no definite D call. Germline V CDR1 and CDR2: LGHDT, YNNKEL (reference sequence). V gave up 1 base and J gave up 0 bases, with 9 bases separating them. The CDR3 sequence is 15 residues long. CDR3 loop: CASSQVPDLNTEAFF. In DNA, the CDR3 is TGTGCCAGCAGCCAAGTGCCAGACTTGAACACTGAAGCTTTCTTT.

This rearrangement joins TRBV18 to TRBJ1-3; D not certain. Germline V CDR1 and CDR2: KGHSH, LQKENI. This CDR3 is built from 14 residues. Trimming removed 0 bases from V and 4 bases from J, with 7 bases in between. The CDR3 reads CASSPPPSGNTIYF. The CDR3, as DNA: TGTGCCAGCTCACCACCCCCTTCGGGAAACACCATATATTTT.

V usage is TRBV5-1 and J usage is TRBJ1-1; D is uncertain. The V gene's germline CDR1 is SGHRS and CDR2 YFSETQ. V lost 2 bases and J 3 bases, leaving 11 bases between the germline ends. The CDR3 loop spans 14 amino acids. CDR3 region: CASSLAGVDTEAFF. CDR3 DNA sequence: TGCGCCAGCAGCTTAGCCGGGGTGGACACTGAAGCTTTCTTT.

This clone appeared a single time. V and J are TRBV29-1 and TRBJ1-1; weak D call: TRBD1 (5 bases). The CDR3 is 12 residues long. The V end lost 2 bases, the J end lost 13 bases, and 17 bases lay between the germline ends. Germline CDR1 reads SQVTM; CDR2 reads ANQGSEA. The CDR3 DNA reads TGCAGCGTTGAAATTCGGGGGACCACGGGTTTCTTT. Translation gives CSVEIRGTTGFF.

V is TRBV28 and J is TRBJ2-7, with 16 nucleotides matching TRBD2. Trimming took 4 bases from V and 4 from J; bases not matched to a gene: 4. Germline V gene sequence: CDR1 MDHEN, CDR2 SYDVKM. The CDR3 runs 16 residues. CDR3 protein: CASSSGTSGGAYEQYF. In DNA form, the CDR3 reads TGTGCCAGCAGTTCCGGGACTAGCGGGGGGGCATACGAGCAGTACTTC. Combining the CDR3 with reference TRBV28 and TRBJ2-7 gives the whole variable domain DVKVTQSSRYLVKRTGEKVFLECVQDMDHENMFWYRQDPGLGLRLIYFSYDVKMKEKGDIPEGYSVSREKKERFSLILESASTNQTSMYLCASSSGTSGGAYEQYFGPGTRLTVT.

V and J are TRBV19 and TRBJ1-1; the D is unclear. The germline V gene encodes CDR1 LNHDA and CDR2 SQIVND (reference sequence). This CDR3 is 13 amino acids long. V was trimmed by 4 bases and J by 4 bases, leaving 10 bases between them. In nucleotides, the CDR3 is TGTGCCAGTAGTAGAGACTTCGTCACTGAAGCTTTCTTT. Translated, it gives CASSRDFVTEAFF.

The chain joins TRBV2 to TRBJ2-2; tentative D call: TRBD2 (7 bases). The CDR3 has 15 residues. Germline values: CDR1 SNHLY, CDR2 FYNNEI. The V end lost 5 bases, the J end lost 7 bases, and 17 bases lay between the germline ends. In DNA form, the CDR3 reads TGTGCCAGCAGTAACCGGGGGGCGGTAATCGGGGAGCTGTTTTTT. Its protein product is CASSNRGAVIGELFF.

V is TRBV2 and J is TRBJ2-3; TRBD2 matches 9 bases. Trimming cost V 2 bases and J 4 bases; bases outside gene matches: 16. CDR3 length: 19 amino acids. CDR1 and CDR2 (germline): SNHLY, FYNNEI. The CDR3 spells CASSELYPGTSTSADTQYF. In DNA form, the CDR3 reads TGTGCCAGCAGTGAATTATATCCCGGGACTAGCACATCAGCAGATACGCAGTATTTT.

The rearrangement uses TRBV25-1 and TRBJ2-3; D is uncertain. V dropped 1 base and J dropped 0 bases, with 11 bases sitting between them. Germline values: CDR1 MGHDK, CDR2 SYGVNS. There are 16 residues in the CDR3. DNA of the CDR3: TGTGCCAGCAGTGAATCAGGCAGAAAAAGCACAGATACGCAGTATTTT. Its translation is CASSESGRKSTDTQYF.

The chain employs TRBV6-5 and TRBJ2-4, with D possibly being TRBD2 (6 bases). Germline V CDR1 and CDR2: MNHEY, SVGAGI. The CDR3 runs to 15 residues. The germline V and J ends were trimmed by 4 bases and 1 base, with 11 bases remaining between them. The CDR3 protein is CASSSPGRAKNIQYF. The CDR3 bases are TGTGCCAGCAGTTCCCCGGGGAGGGCCAAAAACATTCAGTACTTC.

A note on this clone: A junction boundary mismatches the germline segment, possibly from a read error. Written as DNA, the CDR3 is TGTGCCAGCAGCGAGCGGGGGGGCCTACTATCCTCCAATGAGCAGTTCTTC. Encoded protein: CASSERGGLLSSNEQFF. The J gene is TRBJ2-1, the V gene TRBV5-5, with 10 positions matching TRBD2. Germline lookup yields CDR1 SGHKS and CDR2 YYEKEE (reference sequence). The CDR3 spans 17 residues.

The chain couples TRBV4-2 to TRBJ2-7; 7 bases agree with TRBD1. Germline-derived CDR1 and CDR2 are LGHNA and YNFKEQ. The CDR3 has 15 residues. J gave up 3 bases and V 1 base, and 6 bases lay outside the gene matches. CDR3 DNA: TGTGCCAGCAGCCAAGCGGACGGGGACAGCTACGAGCAGTACTTC. Translation: CASSQADGDSYEQYF.

This chain uses TRBV5-1 with TRBJ2-2; 10 bases are a match to TRBD2. CDR3 size: 18 residues. J lost 3 bases, V lost 1 base, and 9 bases had no gene match. Germline V gene lookup returns CDR1 SGHRS and CDR2 YFSETQ. CDR3 bases: TGCGCCAGCAGCTTGACCCTCCTAGCGGGGGCCGACACCGGGGAGCTGTTTTTT. This translates into CASSLTLLAGADTGELFF. Based on the CDR3 plus reference TRBV5-1 and TRBJ2-2, the full variable domain is KAGVTQTPRYLIKTRGQQVTLSCSPISGHRSVSWYQQTPGQGLQFLFEYFSETQRNKGNFPGRFSGRQFSNSRSEMNVSTLELGDSALYLCASSLTLLAGADTGELFFGEGSRLTVL.

The chain employs TRBV30 and TRBJ2-2, with TRBD2 matching 8 bases. CDR1 GTSNPN and CDR2 SVGIG come from the germline V gene (reference sequence). The CDR3 runs 12 residues. The ends lost 3 bases at V and 7 bases at J; junction bases unmatched: 1. Here the CDR3 reads CAWSRGGGELFF. CDR3 bases: TGTGCCTGGAGCCGGGGGGGCGGGGAGCTGTTTTTT.

V gene TRBV3-1 (or the pseudogene TRBV3-2) combines with J gene TRBJ1-2; 8 bases align to TRBD1. J gave up 7 bases and V 4 bases, and 5 bases lay outside the gene matches. The CDR3 covers 13 residues. Germline CDR1 reads LGHDT; CDR2 reads YNNKEL (reference sequence). This chain's CDR3 is CASSRQGALGYTF. In DNA form, the CDR3 reads TGTGCCAGCAGCCGGCAGGGGGCGCTTGGCTACACCTTC.

V gene TRBV9 combines with J gene TRBJ2-1; 7 bases align to TRBD1. Germline V gives CDR1 SGDLS, CDR2 YYNGEE. V lost 4 bases and J lost 6; bases outside the gene matches: 10. This CDR3 spans 15 amino acids. The DNA for the CDR3 is TGTGCCAGCAGCTCCGGGACAGCCAACCTCAATGAGCAGTTCTTC. Its translation: CASSSGTANLNEQFF.

The V gene is TRBV4-1, the J gene TRBJ1-2; a weak D match, TRBD1 (6 bases). CDR1 is MGHRA, CDR2 YSYEKL, per germline. The V end was cut by 0 bases, the J end by 4 bases, with 15 bases between. The CDR3 has 16 amino acids. CDR3 DNA: TGCGCCAGCAGCCAAGAACACAGGGCCGGCCTCTATGGCTACACCTTC. This translates into CASSQEHRAGLYGYTF.

The rearrangement joins TRBV6-2 or TRBV6-3 to TRBJ2-7; no clear D gene. This CDR3 spans 15 amino acids. Germline CDR1 is MNHEY and CDR2 is SVGEGT. The ends were cut back, 6 bases at V and 2 bases at J, with 17 bases in the middle. The chain's CDR3 is CASSSRPLSAYEQYF. The DNA for the CDR3 is TGTGCCAGCAGCTCCCGCCCCTTATCAGCCTACGAGCAGTACTTC.

This chain connects TRBV6-1 to TRBJ2-7; 8 nucleotides line up with TRBD2. The trim removed 1 base at V and 10 bases at J, leaving 9 bases unmatched. The CDR3 is 14 residues long. Germline V CDR1 and CDR2: MNHNS, SASEGT. The CDR3 DNA reads TGTGCCAGCAGTGAAGTTGGTAGCGGGGCCCCTCAGTACTTC. Protein: CASSEVGSGAPQYF.

V usage is TRBV10-3 and J usage is TRBJ2-2, with 11 nucleotides matching TRBD1. J lost 0 bases, V lost 8 bases, and 11 bases had no gene match. CDR1 and CDR2 from the germline V gene are ENHRY and SYGVKD. The CDR3 is 18 residues long. The CDR3 region is CAIWPGQGVEPNTGELFF. CDR3 sequence (DNA): TGTGCCATCTGGCCGGGACAGGGGGTTGAACCGAACACCGGGGAGCTGTTTTTT.